These T cell receptor beta chains were read from a single sample in a study of T cell repertoires in ileal Crohn's disease. Using immunoSEQ multiplex PCR, the repertoire was profiled, and TCRdb retains in-frame clones only, with some absent. Among about 17,000 clones, roughly three fifths were seen once, and the ten largest hold roughly 6.7%. The specimen sequenced was ileal tissue. These receptors came from an adult with Crohn's disease. Each CDR3 is given without its conserved first and last residue.

v_gene,j_gene,CDR3aa
TRBV11-2,TRBJ1-2,ASSYIGQTYGYT
TRBV11-2,TRBJ2-7,ASSLRGYEQY
TRBV28,TRBJ2-1,ASSLLTSGGDNEQF
TRBV7-2,TRBJ1-2,ASRAAGYVYT
TRBV6-4,TRBJ2-3,ASRPNSGVTDTQY
TRBV18,TRBJ1-1,ASSLIQSLNTEAF
TRBV4-2,TRBJ2-1,ASSLRPTSGMSSYNEQF
TRBV7-2,TRBJ2-3,ASSKDRGNTDTQY
TRBV28,TRBJ1-2,ASSPRAYGYT
TRBV29-1,TRBJ1-5,SVEEGGDQPQH
TRBV7-8,TRBJ1-5,ASSLRGGTGDQPQH
TRBV6-6,TRBJ2-1,ASSYASGNLPF
TRBV4-1,TRBJ1-1,ASSQEAVRTEAF
TRBV12-2,TRBJ2-5,RGTARGETQY
TRBV5-1,TRBJ2-1,ASSFGAGGQSYNEQF
TRBV29-1,TRBJ2-7,SVAGTSGGEQY
TRBV9,TRBJ2-1,ASSVSLSYNEQF
TRBV6-1,TRBJ1-4,ASTITVNEKLF
TRBV7-2,TRBJ2-1,ASSQTGHYNEQF
TRBV27,TRBJ2-7,ASSLNSGSYEQY
TRBV27,TRBJ2-6,ASRSQGSGANVLT
TRBV5-1,TRBJ1-1,ASTYDRDTEAF
TRBV27,TRBJ2-7,ASSLSTGTLTYEQY